These 12 T cell receptor beta chains came from one sample sequenced in a study of radiotherapy plus CTLA-4 blockade in lung cancer. Data came from immunoSEQ multiplex PCR; TCRdb stores just in-frame clones and leaves some out. The sample has just under 45,000 clones, 65% to 75% seen once. Sequenced here: peripheral blood, sampled from a patient treated with radiotherapy plus ipilimumab. These receptors were taken from a human donor with non-small cell lung cancer who had a partial response to radiotherapy plus ipilimumab.

J is TRBJ2-2 and V is TRBV4-3; 8 bases are a match to TRBD2. CDR3 length equals 17 residues. The V gene's germline CDR1 is LGHNA and CDR2 YSLEER. Trimming took 0 bases from V and 7 from J; bases not matched to a gene: 10. This CDR3 is CASSQDPYGGANGELFF. The DNA of the CDR3 is TGCGCCAGCAGCCAAGACCCCTACGGGGGGGCCAACGGGGAGCTGTTTTTT.

This clone was recorded a few times. The chain carries TRBV11-2 and TRBJ2-3; no firm D call. V lost 1 base, J lost 0 bases, and 11 bases lay in between. CDR1 is SGHAT, CDR2 FQNNGV, per germline. The CDR3 runs to 16 residues. The CDR3 here is CASSLVDGFSTDTQYF. CDR3 nucleotides: TGTGCCAGCAGCTTAGTTGACGGGTTTAGCACAGATACGCAGTATTTT.

Ten or more counts support this clone. The chain has TRBV19 and TRBJ2-3; no reliable D call. The CDR3 loop spans 15 amino acids. Trimming removed 5 bases at V and 7 bases at J, with 19 bases between. Germline V gives CDR1 LNHDA, CDR2 SQIVND (reference sequence). CDR3 nucleotides: TGTGCCAGTAGTTTAGCAGAAGACCTGACTCATACGCAGTATTTT. Its translation: CASSLAEDLTHTQYF.

The gene calls are TRBV7-8 and TRBJ2-7; a possible D gene is TRBD1 (6 bases). CDR3 length: 14 amino acids. The ends were cut back, 8 bases at V and 0 bases at J, with 14 bases in the middle. Germline CDR1 reads SGHVS; CDR2 reads FQNEAQ. The CDR3 DNA sequence: TGTGCCAGCTCGACCGGGACATACTCCTACGAGCAGTACTTC. Residues: CASSTGTYSYEQYF. Full variable domain (rest looked up from reference TRBV7-8 and TRBJ2-7): GAGVSQSPRYKVAKRGQDVALRCDPISGHVSLFWYQQALGQGPEFLTYFQNEAQLDKSGLPSDRFFAERPEGSVSTLKIQRTQQEDSAVYLCASSTGTYSYEQYFGPGTRLTVT.

The chain carries TRBV10-3 and TRBJ2-1; D perhaps matches TRBD2 (5 bases). The V end lost 0 bases, the J end lost 5 bases, and 14 bases lay between the germline ends. Germline CDR1 reads ENHRY; CDR2 reads SYGVKD. The CDR3 is 16 amino acids. The CDR3, as DNA: TGTGCCATCAGTGAGTCACGGGAAGGAGCCGACAATGAGCAGTTCTTC. Translation gives CAISESREGADNEQFF.

This clone has a handful of counts. V gene TRBV19 combines with J gene TRBJ1-2; unclear D gene. From germline, CDR1 is LNHDA and CDR2 SQIVND (reference sequence). CDR3 size: 14 residues. Trimming pared 7 bases from V and 4 bases from J, leaving 16 bases between. CDR3 amino acids: CASIVADGSYGYTF. In DNA form, the CDR3 reads TGTGCCAGTATTGTCGCGGATGGTTCCTATGGCTACACCTTC.

The J gene is TRBJ2-1, the V gene TRBV27; 7 nucleotides line up with TRBD2. With 8 bases clipped from V and 1 base from J, the junction kept 5 bases outside the gene matches. This CDR3 comprises 14 residues. Germline V CDR1 and CDR2: MNHEY, SMNVEV (reference sequence). In DNA form, the CDR3 reads TGTGCCAGCCAGGACGGGGGGTCCTACAATGAGCAGTTCTTC. Translation: CASQDGGSYNEQFF.

The chain couples TRBV25-1 to TRBJ1-1; D is unresolved. Germline V gene sequence: CDR1 MGHDK, CDR2 SYGVNS. With 7 bases removed from V and 3 bases from J, the gap between germline ends came to 12 bases. The CDR3 is 13 amino acids. CDR3 residues: CASTSMGHTEAFF. The CDR3 nucleotides are TGTGCCAGCACCTCAATGGGCCACACTGAAGCTTTCTTT.

In its sample, this clone was seen once. V and J are TRBV30 and TRBJ1-2; D is ambiguous. Germline-derived CDR1 and CDR2 are GTSNPN and SVGIG (reference sequence). V was pared by 5 bases and J by 4 bases, with 8 bases between. The CDR3 runs 11 residues. CDR3 sequence: CAWRGFYGYTF. The DNA of the CDR3 is TGTGCCTGGCGGGGTTTCTATGGCTACACCTTC.

V gene TRBV7-3 combines with J gene TRBJ2-5; 8 bases map to TRBD2. J was trimmed by 5 bases and V by 2 bases; bases with no gene match: 7. CDR3 length equals 15 residues. Germline V CDR1 and CDR2: SGHTA, FQGTGA. CDR3 in DNA: TGTGCCAGCAGCTTATCCGGGGGGGCCCGGGAGACCCAGTACTTC. As protein: CASSLSGGARETQYF.

This chain joins TRBV5-1 and TRBJ2-7; 8 nucleotides line up with TRBD1. The CDR3 sequence is 15 residues long. CDR1 and CDR2 from the germline V gene are SGHRS and YFSETQ. The ends lost 4 bases at V and 0 bases at J; junction bases unmatched: 6. CDR3 bases: TGCGCCAGCAGCATGACAGGGGCGTACTCCTACGAGCAGTACTTC. Translating gives CASSMTGAYSYEQYF.

The chain joins TRBV4-1 to TRBJ2-3; the D is unclear. Germline V gives CDR1 MGHRA, CDR2 YSYEKL. V lost 1 base, J lost 1 base, and 9 bases lay in between. The CDR3 spans 15 residues. CDR3: CASSQVIARTDTQYF. The CDR3 DNA sequence: TGCGCCAGCAGCCAAGTGATAGCCCGCACAGATACGCAGTATTTT.